These 26 T cell receptor beta chains came from one sample sequenced in a study of glioma-infiltrating T cells. Amplification of TCR alpha and beta CDR3 regions from RNA used iRepertoire nested multiplex PCR. TCRdb re-called the multiplex PCR reads through MiXCR, storing one row per CDR3 protein. The data contain around 170,000 distinct CDR3 sequences, under 55% of them singletons. Material: glioma tissue, nonneoplastic brain tissue, or PBMCs (not recorded which). The receptors come from a human donor with low-grade glioma or glioblastoma, undergoing nonglioma brain surgery, or in good health (not recorded which).

Comments on this clonotype: Being one base from a much bigger clone, this may be a read error. The chain employs TRBV28 and TRBJ2-5, with 8 bases that match TRBD1. After removal of 7 bases from V and 5 bases from J, the junction contained 9 bases not matched to a gene. The CDR3 consists of 14 residues. The germline gives CDR1 MDHEN, CDR2 SYDVKM. DNA of the CDR3: TGTGCCAGCATCAGGGGGCGAGGGGAGGAGACCCAGTACTTC. Residues: CASIRGRGEETQYF.

Note on this clonotype: This clone may be a read error of a much larger clone one base away. The rearrangement links TRBV7-9 to TRBJ2-7; weak D call: TRBD2 (5 bases). The CDR3 contains 12 residues. Germline CDR1 and CDR2: SEHNR and FQNEAQ (reference sequence). V was pared by 9 bases and J by 9 bases, with 18 bases between. The CDR3 sequence is CARSLRAGGQYF. DNA for the CDR3: TGTGCCAGAAGCCTCCGGGCCGGAGGGCAGTACTTC.

This chain connects TRBV7-2 to TRBJ2-7, with 9 bases fitting TRBD2. The length of the CDR3 is 15 residues. In germline, CDR1 is SGHTA, CDR2 FQGNSA. The trim removed 1 base at V and 5 bases at J, leaving 6 bases unmatched. CDR3 DNA: TGTGCCAGCAGCTTAGGACTAGCGGATTACAACGAGCAGTACTTC. This sequence encodes CASSLGLADYNEQYF.

This clonotype was counted between two and nine times. This sequence joins TRBV30 and TRBJ2-7; 11 bases are shared with TRBD2. Germline V gives CDR1 GTSNPN, CDR2 SVGIG (reference sequence). V trimming: 0 bases; J trimming: 2 bases; junction bases outside the gene matches: 3. The CDR3 spans 15 residues. This CDR3 is CAWSVKLAGAYEQYF. DNA for the CDR3: TGTGCCTGGAGTGTAAAACTAGCGGGAGCCTACGAGCAGTACTTC.

As concerns this clonotype: A read error may be the cause here, since a much bigger clone is one base away. This chain uses TRBV28 with TRBJ2-1; D remains ambiguous. Germline-derived CDR1 and CDR2 are MDHEN and SYDVKM. Deletions cut 3 bases from V and 5 bases from J, with 11 bases between. The CDR3 has 14 residues. The CDR3 DNA sequence: TGTGCCAGCAGTTTTACTCCAGTGCACAATGAGCAGTTCTTC. Protein sequence: CASSFTPVHNEQFF. The whole variable domain, filled in from reference TRBV28 and TRBJ2-1, reads DVKVTQSSRYLVKRTGEKVFLECVQDMDHENMFWYRQDPGLGLRLIYFSYDVKMKEKGDIPEGYSVSREKKERFSLILESASTNQTSMYLCASSFTPVHNEQFFGPGTRLTVL.

The chain uses TRBV12-3 or TRBV12-4 and TRBJ2-1; 14 nucleotides match TRBD2. The CDR3 has 15 amino acids. J gave up 6 bases and V 4 bases, and 2 bases lay outside the gene matches. CDR3 region: CASSSGTSGGNEQFF. Written as DNA, the CDR3 is TGTGCCAGCAGTTCCGGGACTAGCGGGGGCAATGAGCAGTTCTTC.

The CDR3 bases are TGTGCCAGCAGACAAAACCCTCTTTCAAACAATGAGCAGTTCTTC. This codes for CASRQNPLSNNEQFF. The V gene is TRBV27, the J gene TRBJ2-1; no reliable D call. V lost 6 bases to trimming and J lost 5 bases, with 17 bases between them. Per germline, CDR1 MNHEY and CDR2 SMNVEV (reference sequence). The CDR3 covers 15 residues.

The V gene is TRBV18, the J gene TRBJ2-5; D gene unclear. Trimming shortened V by 2 bases and J by 5 bases, and 6 bases separated the two germline ends. The CDR3 has 12 amino acids. Germline lookup yields CDR1 KGHSH and CDR2 LQKENI. The chain's CDR3 is CASSPMSETQYF. CDR3 nucleotides: TGTGCCAGCTCACCAATGTCCGAGACCCAGTACTTC.

This clonotype came up many times. CDR3 amino acids: CASSSQGGNTGELFF. CDR3 bases: TGTGCCAGCAGTTCGCAGGGAGGGAACACCGGGGAGCTGTTTTTT. The chain joins TRBV6-1 to TRBJ2-2; D is perhaps TRBD2 (6 bases). The CDR3 extends over 15 amino acids. Germline assignment: CDR1 MNHNS and CDR2 SASEGT. V was pared by 5 bases and J by 1 base, with 11 bases between.

The sample holds many counts of this clonotype. CDR3 sequence: CATLFGPEGANEQFF. The CDR3 nucleotides read TGTGCCACGCTCTTTGGACCCGAAGGGGCCAATGAGCAGTTCTTC. The V gene is TRBV2, the J gene TRBJ2-1, with D tentatively TRBD1 (5 bases). CDR3 length: 15 residues. V gave up 10 bases and J gave up 6 bases, with 22 bases separating them. Germline CDR1 reads SNHLY; CDR2 reads FYNNEI. Filled out from reference TRBV2 and TRBJ2-1, the complete variable domain reads EPEVTQTPSHQVTQMGQEVILRCVPISNHLYFYWYRQILGQKVEFLVSFYNNEISEKSEIFDDQFSVERPDGSNFTLKIRSTKLEDSAMYFCATLFGPEGANEQFFGPGTRLTVL.

The CDR3 DNA reads TGCAGTGCTACCCCTCAGGGGTCATTCACTGAAGCTTTCTTT. Encoded protein: CSATPQGSFTEAFF. This chain connects TRBV20-1 to TRBJ1-1; possibly TRBD1 for D (6 bases). The germline V gene encodes CDR1 DFQATT and CDR2 SNEGSKA (reference sequence). The V end lost 4 bases, the J end lost 4 bases, and 16 bases lay between the germline ends. This CDR3 has 14 residues.

The chain uses TRBV27 and TRBJ1-2, with D unresolved. Germline-derived CDR1 and CDR2 are MNHEY and SMNVEV (reference sequence). The CDR3 is 15 residues long. Trimming stripped 2 bases from V and 8 bases from J, with 18 bases between. Here the CDR3 reads CASSLTSAPSWGYTF. The CDR3, as DNA: TGTGCCAGCAGTTTAACCTCCGCTCCCAGTTGGGGCTACACCTTC.

CDR3 sequence reads: CASSVGLAEHYEQYF. The CDR3 DNA reads TGTGCCAGCAGCGTCGGACTAGCCGAACACTACGAGCAGTACTTC. The chain joins TRBV9 to TRBJ2-7, with TRBD2 identical over 8 bases. Germline V gene lookup returns CDR1 SGDLS and CDR2 YYNGEE. The V segment lost 2 bases and the J segment 3 bases; nucleotides outside the gene matches: 7. The CDR3 extends over 15 amino acids.

On this clonotype itself: As the CDR3 is not closed by the conserved phenylalanine or tryptophan, this likely results from a read error. The rearrangement joins TRBV4-1 to TRBJ2-7, with D tentatively TRBD1 (6 bases). Germline CDR1 and CDR2: MGHRA and YSYEKL. Trimming pared 1 base from V and 4 bases from J, leaving 11 bases between. The CDR3 runs to 14 residues. The CDR3 coding sequence is TGCGCCAGCAGCCAAGGTGCAGGGGCGTACGAGCAGTACCTC. Translated: CASSQGAGAYEQYL.

Only one count was recorded for this clonotype. One end of the junction fails to match germline, which may point to a read error. This rearrangement joins TRBV29-1 to TRBJ2-3; the D is unclear. Germline V gives CDR1 SQVTM, CDR2 ANQGSEA. CDR3 length: 11 residues. As DNA, the CDR3 is TGCAGCGTCGAAGGAACGGTCGGGCATTATTTT. Translation: CSVEGTVGHYF.

With regard to this clonotype: This clone may be a read error of a much larger clone one base away. V gene TRBV7-2 combines with J gene TRBJ2-5, with D uncertain. Trimming cost V 4 bases and J 2 bases, with 11 bases left between them. This CDR3 is built from 14 residues. The germline CDR1 and CDR2 sequences are SGHTA and FQGNSA. CDR3 loop: CASSSRKGQETQYF. The CDR3 DNA follows: TGTGCCAGCAGCTCAAGGAAAGGGCAAGAGACCCAGTACTTC.

A remark on this clonotype: A much more abundant neighbour one base away suggests this may be a read error. This chain joins TRBV20-1 and TRBJ2-7; the D gene is possibly TRBD1 (6 bases). The CDR3 loop spans 13 amino acids. Germline V CDR1 and CDR2: DFQATT, SNEGSKA (reference sequence). V was cut by 6 bases and J by 6 bases, with 18 bases left in between. This CDR3 reads CSAALALQGEQYF. The CDR3 DNA is TGCAGTGCCGCTTTAGCCTTACAGGGCGAGCAGTACTTC.

Concerning this clonotype: A clone one base away is much larger, so this may be a read error. The chain recombines TRBV27 with TRBJ2-7; D may be TRBD1 (5 bases). Per germline, CDR1 MNHEY and CDR2 SMNVEV (reference sequence). The V end lost 3 bases, the J end lost 6 bases, and 9 bases lay between the germline ends. The CDR3 contains 12 residues. The CDR3 spells CASSFRVSEQYF. In DNA, the CDR3 is TGTGCCAGCAGTTTCAGGGTCTCCGAGCAGTACTTC.

This clonotype has just one count. The gene calls are TRBV6-5 and TRBJ1-1; D gene unclear. The V gene's germline CDR1 is MNHEY and CDR2 SVGAGI. This CDR3 region has 13 residues. V shed 7 bases and J shed 4 bases, with 13 bases lying between them. The DNA of the CDR3 is TGTGCCAGCAATGGACGTATGAGCACTGAAGCTTTCTTT. Its translation is CASNGRMSTEAFF.

This clonotype was detected many times. J is TRBJ1-2 and V is TRBV2; weak D call: TRBD1 (6 bases). Trimming took off 6 bases at V and 4 bases at J, with 6 bases between the two ends. From germline, CDR1 is SNHLY and CDR2 FYNNEI. The CDR3 spans 11 residues. CDR3 bases: TGTGCCAGCAGACAGGGCTATGGCTACACCTTC. This gives the protein CASRQGYGYTF.

V is TRBV7-2 and J is TRBJ2-2; D tentatively reads TRBD1 or TRBD2 (5 bases each). Germline-derived CDR1 and CDR2 are SGHTA and FQGNSA. CDR3 size: 15 residues. V was shortened by 5 bases and J by 5 bases, with 15 bases between the two germline ends. Here the CDR3 DNA reads TGTGCCAGCAGCCCGAAAAAAGGGGAGACCGGGGAGCTGTTTTTT. As protein: CASSPKKGETGELFF.

This clonotype was detected a few times. The chain recombines TRBV19 with TRBJ2-3; 10 positions agree with TRBD2. The CDR3 runs 13 residues. CDR1 is LNHDA and CDR2 is SQIVND in the germline V gene (reference sequence). With V trimmed by 8 bases and J by 4 bases, 3 bases remained unmatched. The DNA for the CDR3 is TGTGCCAGTTGTCTAGCGGGGGCAGATACGCAGTATTTT. Encoded protein: CASCLAGADTQYF.

V gene TRBV7-8 combines with J gene TRBJ2-5, with a possible D match to TRBD2 (5 bases). This CDR3 spans 17 amino acids. V was trimmed by 1 base and J by 0 bases, leaving 15 bases between them. Germline CDR1 SGHVS, CDR2 FQNEAQ. The CDR3 sequence is CASSLGSVANNQETQYF. DNA of the CDR3: TGTGCCAGCAGCTTAGGATCGGTAGCGAACAACCAAGAGACCCAGTACTTC.

A remark on this clonotype: A much larger clone is a single base away; this may be a read error. The chain couples TRBV28 to TRBJ2-7, with 8 bases identical to TRBD2. V was clipped by 6 bases and J by 11 bases; unmatched bases: 12. Germline V gene sequence: CDR1 MDHEN, CDR2 SYDVKM. The CDR3 sequence is 13 residues long. The CDR3 region has the DNA TGTGCCAGCAGACCACTCTTAGCGGGACCCAAGTACTTC. This encodes CASRPLLAGPKYF.

At least ten counts were recorded for this clonotype. The chain combines TRBV28 with TRBJ1-2; tentative D call: TRBD1 (5 bases). The CDR3 consists of 13 residues. V was shortened by 5 bases and J by 7 bases, with 14 bases between the two germline ends. Germline V gene data show CDR1 as MDHEN and CDR2 as SYDVKM. The CDR3 is CASSTSGYPGYTF. The CDR3 bases are TGTGCCAGCAGTACGTCAGGGTACCCTGGCTACACCTTC.

This clonotype has just a few counts. V is TRBV4-2 and J is TRBJ2-4, with D perhaps being TRBD1 or TRBD2 (6 bases each). Trimming stripped 1 base from V and 8 bases from J, with 12 bases between. The CDR3 extends over 14 amino acids. Germline loops: CDR1 LGHNA, CDR2 YNFKEQ. The CDR3 bases are TGTGCCAGCAGCCAAGCACAAAGGGGGGACATTCAGTACTTC. It yields the protein CASSQAQRGDIQYF.